This T cell receptor (beta chain) was profiled in a study of immune cell composition in non-small cell lung cancer. CDR1 and CDR2 (germline): SGDLS, YYNGEE. This CDR3 spans 14 amino acids. V shed 2 bases, J shed 8 bases, and the junction held 7 bases outside the gene matches. The method was immunoSEQ multiplex PCR; TCRdb's version includes in-frame clones alone and lacks a portion of them. Of 1,200 or so clones in the sample, around two thirds are singletons; the top ten hold under 20%. Frozen unsorted single-cell suspensions supplied the genomic DNA. This clonotype originated in a human donor with non-small cell lung cancer. The chain employs TRBV9 and TRBJ2-1; 7 bases fit TRBD2. Material for sequencing was lung tumor tissue. CDR3 sequence reads: CASSVRGSFDEQFF. The CDR3 DNA reads TGTGCCAGCAGCGTGCGCGGGAGTTTCGATGAGCAGTTCTTC.